The 16 T cell receptor beta chains listed next were all sequenced from one sample in a study of blood T cell repertoires in COVID-19 (TCRdb year 2020). To prepare the library, the immunoSEQ multiplex PCR assay was applied. TCRdb took over this immuneACCESS table, retaining in-frame rearrangements with V and J assigned. Such tables are incomplete; in checked studies, under half of the missing clones stem from an unresolved V gene, and the remainder is unexplained. Counted in this sample were fewer than 350,000 clones; about 90% of them appeared once. Of the sample, approximately 0.93% falls within the top ten clones. The sample taken for sequencing was PBMCs or T cells enriched from blood (not recorded which). The origin of the receptors is a woman in her 30s who had been exposed to COVID-19.

This clone was seen only once. The chain uses TRBV7-3 and TRBJ2-2; TRBD1 agrees at 8 bases. The CDR3 totals 14 residues. V gave up 5 bases and J gave up 6 bases; unmatched junction bases: 5. Germline-derived CDR1 and CDR2 are SGHTA and FQGTGA. The CDR3 region has the DNA TGTGCCAGCAGCCCAGACAGGGGAGCCGGGGAGCTGTTTTTT. This codes for CASSPDRGAGELFF.

This chain uses TRBV4-2 with TRBJ2-7, with D possibly TRBD2 on 6 matching bases. V lost 1 base and J lost 7, with 17 bases in between. This CDR3 comprises 15 residues. The germline V gene has CDR1 LGHNA and CDR2 YNFKEQ. In DNA form, the CDR3 reads TGTGCCAGCAGCCAAGGGAGTACCTCGGAGGGGGAGCAGTACTTC. As protein: CASSQGSTSEGEQYF.

The chain carries TRBV18 and TRBJ2-2, with 10 nucleotides matching TRBD2. CDR1 KGHSH and CDR2 LQKENI come from the germline V gene. This CDR3 comprises 16 residues. The V and J ends lost 5 bases and 2 bases, in that order; junction bases with no gene match: 5. This chain's CDR3 is CASSRTSGSNTGELFF. CDR3 bases: TGTGCCAGCTCAAGGACTAGCGGCTCCAACACCGGGGAGCTGTTTTTT.

The genes are TRBV28 and TRBJ1-3; a weak D match, TRBD1 (5 bases). Germline V CDR1 and CDR2: MDHEN, SYDVKM. Trimming stripped 1 base from V and 3 bases from J, with 19 bases between. The CDR3 is 18 amino acids. CDR3 amino acids: CASSLLPGPNPFGNTIYF. The CDR3 DNA reads as TGTGCCAGCAGTTTATTGCCAGGGCCTAACCCCTTTGGAAACACCATATATTTT.

The chain has TRBV7-2 and TRBJ2-7; TRBD2 is a possible D gene (7 bases). V was pared by 2 bases and J by 2 bases, with 16 bases between. CDR3 length equals 16 residues. CDR1 SGHTA and CDR2 FQGNSA come from the germline V gene. The CDR3 DNA sequence: TGTGCCAGCAGCTTATGGACCGGGGGGCACGCCTACGAGCAGTACTTC. Protein product: CASSLWTGGHAYEQYF.

V usage is TRBV18 and J usage is TRBJ1-5, with D possibly being TRBD1 (6 bases). This CDR3 contains 13 residues. V was pared by 3 bases and J by 9 bases, with 12 bases between. CDR1 KGHSH and CDR2 LQKENI come from the germline V gene. The CDR3 nucleotides read TGTGCCAGCTCACCGGCAGGGGAGGGGCCCCAGCATTTT. Its translation is CASSPAGEGPQHF.

This rearrangement joins TRBV15 to TRBJ2-1; TRBD2 might be the D (5 bases). The CDR3 consists of 15 residues. Per germline, CDR1 LNHNV and CDR2 YYDKDF (reference sequence). V lost 1 base and J lost 5, with 12 bases in between. DNA for the CDR3: TGTGCCACCAGCAGAGCACTAGAGGGCCACAATGAGCAGTTCTTC. Protein sequence: CATSRALEGHNEQFF.

The rearrangement links TRBV11-3 to TRBJ2-1, with D possibly matching TRBD1 (5 bases). Germline V gene lookup returns CDR1 SGHNT and CDR2 YENEEA. The V end lost 5 bases, the J end lost 0 bases, and 14 bases lay between the germline ends. There are 16 residues in the CDR3. The CDR3 spells CASSPRSRDSYNEQFF. DNA of the CDR3: TGTGCCAGCAGCCCCAGGTCCAGGGACTCCTACAATGAGCAGTTCTTC.

The chain is built from TRBV28 and TRBJ1-6; D is possibly TRBD1 (6 bases). CDR3 length equals 14 residues. Germline lookup yields CDR1 MDHEN and CDR2 SYDVKM. V dropped 8 bases and J dropped 7 bases, with 15 bases sitting between them. The CDR3 DNA reads TGTGCCAGCGGAACTACAGGGAACAATTCACCCCTCCACTTT. Encoded protein: CASGTTGNNSPLHF.

V and J are TRBV12-3 or TRBV12-4 and TRBJ1-6; D is ambiguous. The CDR3 spans 13 residues. Trimming pared 8 bases from V and 5 bases from J, leaving 10 bases between. The CDR3 DNA reads TGTGCCAGCGGGCTAGCCGATAATTCACCCCTCCACTTT. Translation gives CASGLADNSPLHF.

A few counts support this clone. This sequence joins TRBV14 and TRBJ1-2; D gene unclear. The ends were cut back, 0 bases at V and 1 base at J, with 3 bases in the middle. Germline CDR1 is SGHDN and CDR2 is FVKESK. The CDR3 has 13 residues. CDR3 sequence (DNA): TGTGCCAGCAGCCAAGACCGTAACTATGGCTACACCTTC. This gives the protein CASSQDRNYGYTF.

The chain links TRBV19 to TRBJ2-1; 9 bases are shared with TRBD2. The CDR3 runs 16 residues. Trimming at V came to 2 bases and at J to 7 bases, leaving 9 bases not matched to a gene. The germline gives CDR1 LNHDA, CDR2 SQIVND (reference sequence). DNA of the CDR3: TGTGCCAGTAGTATACTGCCTAGCGGGATGGGTAATGAGCAGTTCTTC. Protein sequence: CASSILPSGMGNEQFF.

V is TRBV10-3 and J is TRBJ2-3, with 11 bases fitting TRBD2. The germline V gene has CDR1 ENHRY and CDR2 SYGVKD. The CDR3 covers 19 residues. The trim removed 4 bases at V and 2 bases at J, leaving 14 bases unmatched. The CDR3 DNA is TGTGCCATCAGTGGGGGACTAGCGGAGCCCATGGAGCTCACAGATACGCAGTATTTT. It translates to CAISGGLAEPMELTDTQYF.

The chain is built from TRBV18 and TRBJ1-6; possibly TRBD1 for D (5 bases). The V and J ends lost 3 bases and 10 bases respectively, with 19 bases between them. Germline V lookup: CDR1 KGHSH, CDR2 LQKENI. The CDR3 loop spans 16 amino acids. The CDR3 nucleotides read TGTGCCAGCTCACCTGGACAAGGTTCGGGGGACTCACCCCTCCACTTT. Translating gives CASSPGQGSGDSPLHF.

The chain combines TRBV27 with TRBJ1-5, with 9 bases fitting TRBD1. The length of the CDR3 is 19 residues. V dropped 5 bases and J dropped 0; count of bases not matched to a gene: 14. Germline V gene lookup returns CDR1 MNHEY and CDR2 SMNVEV (reference sequence). The CDR3 DNA follows: TGTGCCAGCAGTCACCCCCTTTGGACAGGGGACTATAGCAATCAGCCCCAGCATTTT. This codes for CASSHPLWTGDYSNQPQHF.

The chain links TRBV30 to TRBJ1-6; no clear D. V gave up 0 bases and J gave up 3 bases, with 12 bases separating them. The CDR3 spans 16 residues. Germline V lookup: CDR1 GTSNPN, CDR2 SVGIG (reference sequence). CDR3 in amino acids: CAWSVQQGLYNSPLHF. DNA of the CDR3: TGTGCCTGGAGTGTACAGCAAGGACTCTATAATTCACCCCTCCACTTT.